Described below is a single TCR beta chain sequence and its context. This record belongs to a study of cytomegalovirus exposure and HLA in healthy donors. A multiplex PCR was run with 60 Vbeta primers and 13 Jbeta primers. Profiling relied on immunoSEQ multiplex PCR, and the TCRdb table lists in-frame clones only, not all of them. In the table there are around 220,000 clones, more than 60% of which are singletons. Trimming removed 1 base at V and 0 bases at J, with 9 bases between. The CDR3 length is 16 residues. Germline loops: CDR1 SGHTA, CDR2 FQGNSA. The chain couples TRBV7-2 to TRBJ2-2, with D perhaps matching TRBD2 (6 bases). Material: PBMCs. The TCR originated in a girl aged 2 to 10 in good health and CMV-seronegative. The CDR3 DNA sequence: TGTGCCAGCAGCTTAGAGGCGGGAACGAACACCGGGGAGCTGTTTTTT. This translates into CASSLEAGTNTGELFF.